This T cell receptor beta chain was identified during a study of T cell repertoires in cytomegalovirus infection. For the study at large: HLA-B-restricted CMV epitopes that are well studied were used alongside recently identified HLA-C-restricted ones. Evidence of both CMV infection and a matching HLA type came from public TCR beta signatures. Findings and caveats of the study: Based on cumulative public TCR beta family frequency, carriers of CMV plus the relevant HLA were identified. The ex vivo response showed dominance by HLA-C-restricted CMV-specific TCR beta clonotypes.

The CDR3 has 13 residues. Trimming cost V 3 bases and J 2 bases, with 6 bases left between them. CDR1 is ENHRY, CDR2 SYGVKD, per germline. This clonotype showed up just a few times. Its target is unknown. Each CDR3 protein gets one entry after TCRdb re-called the reads with MiXCR. The profile shows fewer than 1,000,000 distinct CDR3 sequences, around 32% of them singletons. The chain carries TRBV10-3 and TRBJ2-3, with no clear D. The sample was cultured CD8+ T cells from PBMCs, taken from culture after CMV antigen stimulation. This TCR was recovered from a human donor in good health (CMV status not recorded). Some clones in this sample may be carry-over from other donors' samples. Here the CDR3 DNA reads TGTGCCATCAGTGACCCCCTCACAGATACGCAGTATTTT. Translated, it gives CAISDPLTDTQYF.